These T cell receptor beta chains were read from a single sample in a study of T cells in Graves' hyperthyroidism and ophthalmopathy. TCRdb fed the multiplex PCR reads into MiXCR, producing one record per CDR3 protein. The table records around 450,000 distinct CDR3 sequences, roughly 15% of them present only once. The sample consisted of blood. The origin of the receptors is a young woman with Graves' hyperthyroidism. Both conserved end residues are part of each CDR3. The D gene is left open where the match is weak. Clone size, where shown, is once, few, many, or a class for clones that have expanded.

CDR3 DNA: TGCGCCAGCAGCCAAAGGCTAGCAGAGACCCAGTACTTC; CDR3 protein: CASSQRLAETQYF; V gene: TRBV4-3; clone size: few; D gene: -; J gene: TRBJ2-5
CDR3 DNA: TGTGCCAGCAGCCCAACAGGTTCAACTAATGAAAAACTGTTTTTT; CDR3 protein: CASSPTGSTNEKLFF; V gene: TRBV5-8; clone size: many; D gene: -; J gene: TRBJ1-4
CDR3 DNA: TGTGCCAGCAGCTTACAACGCACTGAAGCTTTCTTT; CDR3 protein: CASSLQRTEAFF; V gene: TRBV11-2; clone size: many; D gene: -; J gene: TRBJ1-1
CDR3 DNA: TGCAGTGCTAAAACAACTGGCTCCTACGAGCAGTACTTC; CDR3 protein: CSAKTTGSYEQYF; V gene: TRBV20-1; clone size: many; D gene: -; J gene: TRBJ2-7
CDR3 DNA: TGTGCCAGCAGCTTCGATCCCACTGAAAAACTGTTTTTT; CDR3 protein: CASSFDPTEKLFF; V gene: TRBV5-4; clone size: -; D gene: -; J gene: TRBJ1-4
CDR3 DNA: TGTGCCAGCAGTGTAAGAAGACAGGGCTTGCGACTAGGCTCCAACACAGATACGCAGTATTTT; CDR3 protein: CASSVRRQGLRLGSNTDTQYF; V gene: TRBV27; clone size: -; D gene: -; J gene: TRBJ2-3
CDR3 DNA: TGTGCCAGCAGGTCGGAGGGGCCAAACACTGAAGCTTTCTTT; CDR3 protein: CASRSEGPNTEAFF; V gene: TRBV6-1; clone size: few; D gene: -; J gene: TRBJ1-1
CDR3 DNA: TGTGCCAGCAGCTTAGGGACTAGCAGGTACAATGAGCAGTTCTTC; CDR3 protein: CASSLGTSRYNEQFF; V gene: TRBV7-3; clone size: many; D gene: TRBD2; J gene: TRBJ2-1
CDR3 DNA: TGTGCCAGCAGTGAAGTCCCCGGGACAGTAATCGGCAATCAGCCCCAGCATTTT; CDR3 protein: CASSEVPGTVIGNQPQHF; V gene: TRBV6-1; clone size: many; D gene: TRBD1; J gene: TRBJ1-5
CDR3 DNA: TGCGCCAGCAGCTTGGGAAGGGCAGAGTACCAAGAGACCCAGTACTTC; CDR3 protein: CASSLGRAEYQETQYF; V gene: TRBV5-1; clone size: -; D gene: -; J gene: TRBJ2-5
CDR3 DNA: TGTGCCAGCAGCGCCCAGGGACTGCGGAACACTGAAGCTTTCTTT; CDR3 protein: CASSAQGLRNTEAFF; V gene: TRBV9; clone size: -; D gene: -; J gene: TRBJ1-1
CDR3 DNA: TGTGCCACCACGACAGGGTCTCACAGAAAACTGTTTTTT; CDR3 protein: CATTTGSHRKLFF; V gene: TRBV15; clone size: -; D gene: TRBD1; J gene: TRBJ1-4
CDR3 DNA: TGTGCCAGCAGTGAATTGGATAGCAATCAGCCCCAGCATTTT; CDR3 protein: CASSELDSNQPQHF; V gene: TRBV2; clone size: many; D gene: -; J gene: TRBJ1-5
CDR3 DNA: TGTGCCAGCAGCACCCGAAGGGTCACGGATACGCAGTATTTT; CDR3 protein: CASSTRRVTDTQYF; V gene: TRBV11-2; clone size: many; D gene: -; J gene: TRBJ2-3
CDR3 DNA: TGCAGCGTTGGTCGTTCCGAAACCTACGAGCAGTACTTC; CDR3 protein: CSVGRSETYEQYF; V gene: TRBV29-1; clone size: many; D gene: -; J gene: TRBJ2-7